These 22 T cell receptor beta chains originate from one sample sequenced in a study of blood T cell repertoires in COVID-19. Here immunoSEQ multiplex PCR was the method, and the copy in TCRdb shows in-frame clones only, minus some. There are roughly 450,000 clones in the sample; 90% occur only once, and 0.6% lies in the top ten. Input material: PBMCs or T cells enriched from blood (not recorded which). The receptors derive from a man aged 18 to 29 who had recovered from COVID-19.

This sequence joins TRBV6-5 and TRBJ1-1; 12 nucleotides line up with TRBD1. This CDR3 has 14 residues. V was clipped by 9 bases and J by 6 bases; unmatched bases: 8. The V gene's germline CDR1 is MNHEY and CDR2 SVGAGI. The CDR3 spells CARGGGQGASEAFF. The DNA for the CDR3 is TGTGCCAGGGGAGGGGGACAGGGGGCATCTGAAGCTTTCTTT.

The chain links TRBV27 to TRBJ2-1; 9 positions match TRBD2. The CDR3 runs 17 residues. V shed 2 bases, J shed 4 bases, and the junction held 9 bases outside the gene matches. Per the germline V gene, CDR1 is MNHEY and CDR2 is SMNVEV (reference sequence). CDR3 bases: TGTGCCAGCAGTTTAGGGACAGCGGGAGGAACATACAATGAGCAGTTCTTC. This gives the protein CASSLGTAGGTYNEQFF.

The genes are TRBV7-6 and TRBJ2-2, with 7 bases that match TRBD1. The V gene end was trimmed by 5 bases and the J gene end by 3 bases; junction bases not matched to a gene: 6. The germline V gene has CDR1 SGHVS and CDR2 FNYEAQ. The CDR3 consists of 15 residues. CDR3 residues: CASSLRDSYTGELFF. For the CDR3, the DNA is TGTGCCAGCAGCCTCCGGGACAGCTACACCGGGGAGCTGTTTTTT.

The chain combines TRBV28 with TRBJ2-1, with D maybe TRBD2 (6 bases). The CDR3 has 12 residues. The V and J ends lost 3 bases and 8 bases respectively, with 8 bases between them. In germline, CDR1 is MDHEN, CDR2 SYDVKM. For the CDR3, the DNA is TGTGCCAGCAGTTTTCCTAGCGATGAGCAGTTCTTC. It specifies CASSFPSDEQFF.

The CDR3 here is CASSSSAGLGGYTF. The CDR3 region has the DNA TGTGCCAGCAGTTCGAGCGCGGGACTTGGTGGCTACACCTTC. This chain joins TRBV28 and TRBJ1-2; possible D gene TRBD1, 5 bases. Deletions cut 4 bases from V and 7 bases from J, with 16 bases between. Germline CDR1 MDHEN, CDR2 SYDVKM. The CDR3 sequence is 14 residues long.

The chain recombines TRBV4-1 with TRBJ1-4, with 8 bases matching TRBD1. The CDR3 runs 14 residues. CDR1 is MGHRA, CDR2 YSYEKL, per germline. V trimming: 1 base; J trimming: 7 bases; junction bases outside the gene matches: 2. The CDR3 nucleotides read TGCGCCAGCAGCCAAGGACAGGGGCGTGAAAAACTGTTTTTT. The encoded protein is CASSQGQGREKLFF.

The rearrangement links TRBV11-3 to TRBJ2-3, with D possibly matching TRBD2 (6 bases). Trimming left V 3 bases short and J 1 base short, with 11 bases between. CDR3 length equals 15 residues. Per the germline V gene, CDR1 is SGHNT and CDR2 is YENEEA. Here the CDR3 reads CASSLEGRRTDTQYF. The DNA of the CDR3 is TGTGCCAGCAGCTTGGAGGGGAGACGCACAGATACGCAGTATTTT.

The chain couples TRBV9 to TRBJ2-7, with D possibly matching TRBD2 (6 bases). This CDR3 contains 14 residues. CDR1 is SGDLS, CDR2 YYNGEE, per germline. Deletions cut 3 bases from V and 5 bases from J, with 15 bases between. The CDR3 spells CASSAGTSGDEQYF. As DNA, the CDR3 is TGTGCCAGCAGCGCCGGGACTTCGGGGGACGAGCAGTACTTC.

The rearrangement joins TRBV30 to TRBJ1-2, with a tentative D call TRBD1 (6 bases). This CDR3 is built from 13 residues. CDR1 is GTSNPN and CDR2 is SVGIG in the germline V gene (reference sequence). V gave up 1 base and J gave up 5 bases, with 11 bases separating them. CDR3 sequence reads: CAWSDRAIYGYTF. The CDR3 DNA sequence: TGTGCCTGGAGTGACAGGGCCATATATGGCTACACCTTC.

This chain uses TRBV7-6 with TRBJ1-3, with 10 bases aligning to TRBD1. This CDR3 has 15 residues. Germline values: CDR1 SGHVS, CDR2 FNYEAQ. The trim removed 5 bases at V and 4 bases at J, leaving 5 bases unmatched. The CDR3 is CASSRTGGEGNTIYF. CDR3 DNA: TGTGCCAGCAGCAGGACAGGGGGAGAAGGAAACACCATATATTTT.

J is TRBJ2-7 and V is TRBV28; 13 nucleotides align to TRBD2. This CDR3 has 16 amino acids. Germline CDR1 MDHEN, CDR2 SYDVKM. The V gene end was trimmed by 4 bases and the J gene end by 5 bases; junction bases not matched to a gene: 8. DNA of the CDR3: TGTGCCAGCAGTTCCCCCTCGGGACTAGCGGGAAACGAGCAGTACTTC. Its protein product is CASSSPSGLAGNEQYF.

The rearrangement uses TRBV19 and TRBJ1-4, with 9 positions matching TRBD1. Trimming at V came to 3 bases and at J to 3 bases, leaving 2 bases not matched to a gene. The CDR3 has 15 amino acids. Germline CDR1 reads LNHDA; CDR2 reads SQIVND (reference sequence). CDR3 amino acids: CASSMRTGANEKLFF. In DNA form, the CDR3 reads TGTGCCAGTAGTATGAGGACAGGGGCTAATGAAAAACTGTTTTTT.

The chain combines TRBV10-2 with TRBJ1-2; tentatively, D is TRBD1 (5 bases). There are 16 residues in the CDR3. The V end was cut by 8 bases, the J end by 4 bases, with 23 bases between. Per the germline V gene, CDR1 is WSHSY and CDR2 is SAAADI. The DNA of the CDR3 is TGCGCCAGCTCATCATCGGGGGGGGGTACAGGCTATGGCTACACCTTC. Translating it yields CASSSSGGGTGYGYTF.

The chain recombines TRBV7-3 with TRBJ1-1; perhaps TRBD1 as D (5 bases). The V end was cut by 5 bases, the J end by 1 base, with 14 bases between. The CDR3 has 15 residues. From germline, CDR1 is SGHTA and CDR2 FQGTGA. CDR3 protein: CASSANAGPNTEAFF. CDR3 coding DNA: TGTGCCAGCAGCGCTAATGCGGGACCGAACACTGAAGCTTTCTTT.

The chain links TRBV5-1 to TRBJ1-1; D gene unclear. V was cut by 4 bases and J by 0 bases, with 13 bases left in between. CDR1 SGHRS and CDR2 YFSETQ come from the germline V gene. There are 15 residues in the CDR3. The CDR3 reads CASSLALGVNTEAFF. DNA of the CDR3: TGCGCCAGCAGCCTAGCCCTCGGGGTGAACACTGAAGCTTTCTTT.

The chain couples TRBV7-9 to TRBJ1-1; TRBD1 matches 7 bases. This CDR3 has 16 residues. The V segment lost 2 bases and the J segment 1 base; nucleotides outside the gene matches: 7. Germline CDR1 is SEHNR and CDR2 is FQNEAQ (reference sequence). The CDR3 region has the DNA TGTGCCAGCAGCTTATGGCAGGGGGACGGGAACACTGAAGCTTTCTTT. This translates into CASSLWQGDGNTEAFF.

The rearrangement joins TRBV7-9 to TRBJ2-7; maybe TRBD2 (5 bases). Per germline, CDR1 SEHNR and CDR2 FQNEAQ (reference sequence). The CDR3 runs to 14 residues. The ends were cut back, 0 bases at V and 2 bases at J, with 8 bases in the middle. CDR3 in amino acids: CASSLATRAYEQYF. CDR3 DNA: TGTGCCAGCAGCTTAGCTACGCGGGCCTACGAGCAGTACTTC.

V gene TRBV21-1 combines with J gene TRBJ2-1; the table's D call, TRBD2, has no DNA check behind it. TRBV21-1 is termed a pseudogene. The CDR3 runs 18 residues. CDR3 DNA sequence: TGTGCCAGCAGACACAAAATAAGACTAGCGGGAGTTCTCAATGAGCAGTTCTTC. It is translated as CASRHKIRLAGVLNEQFF.

The chain joins TRBV10-2 to TRBJ2-5; 9 positions match TRBD2. The germline gives CDR1 WSHSY, CDR2 SAAADI. This CDR3 has 15 residues. Trimming cost V 3 bases and J 1 base; bases outside gene matches: 3. As DNA, the CDR3 is TGCGCCAGCAGTGATAGCGGGAGCCTCCAAGAGACCCAGTACTTC. It codes for CASSDSGSLQETQYF.

Here the CDR3 reads CASSPLSGGGGYTF. CDR3 sequence (DNA): TGTGCCAGCTCACCACTTTCGGGGGGAGGCGGCTACACCTTC. This chain joins TRBV18 and TRBJ1-2; TRBD1 is a possible D gene (5 bases). The V and J ends lost 1 base and 8 bases respectively, with 14 bases between them. The CDR3 contains 14 residues. The V gene's germline CDR1 is KGHSH and CDR2 LQKENI.

The chain combines TRBV6-5 with TRBJ2-1; unclear D gene. Germline CDR1 MNHEY, CDR2 SVGAGI. V lost 0 bases to trimming and J lost 6 bases, with 6 bases between them. This CDR3 is 13 amino acids long. In nucleotides, the CDR3 is TGTGCCAGCAGTTACTCGGGCCCCAATGAGCAGTTCTTC. It encodes CASSYSGPNEQFF.

V is TRBV7-9 and J is TRBJ1-2; no reliable D call. This CDR3 comprises 12 residues. CDR1 is SEHNR and CDR2 is FQNEAQ in the germline V gene (reference sequence). The ends were cut back, 5 bases at V and 3 bases at J, with 7 bases in the middle. CDR3 loop: CASSLRDYGYTF. CDR3 nucleotide sequence: TGTGCCAGCAGCCTCCGTGACTATGGCTACACCTTC.